The 25 T cell receptor beta chains below were found in one sample sequenced in a study of molecular identifiers for immune sequencing clone quantification. TCRdb processed the PCR reads anew with MiXCR; each CDR3 protein has one entry. The sample holds about 640,000 distinct CDR3 sequences, just under 20% seen once. The specimen was naive CD8+ T cells from blood, with Jurkat cell RNA spiked in. The subset was: FACS-sorted CD8+CD4-CCR7+CD45RA+ naive T cells. These receptors were taken from a human donor in good health. Some libraries in this study had Jurkat cell RNA spiked in.

In its sample, this clonotype was seen a few times. The rearrangement uses TRBV19 and TRBJ2-5; D is perhaps TRBD1 (6 bases). Germline CDR1 reads LNHDA; CDR2 reads SQIVND (reference sequence). V was trimmed by 5 bases and J by 1 base, leaving 14 bases between them. CDR3 length equals 15 residues. The CDR3 loop reads CASSDSGQFQETQYF. CDR3 bases: TGTGCCAGTAGTGACTCGGGACAATTCCAAGAGACCCAGTACTTC.

This chain connects TRBV6-6 to TRBJ1-1; 10 bases agree with TRBD1. Germline V gene sequence: CDR1 MNHNY, CDR2 SVGAGI (reference sequence). Losses at the gene ends were 8 bases for V and 5 bases for J; bases not matched to a gene: 8. CDR3 size: 14 residues. The CDR3 spells CASPRQGAGTEAFF. DNA for the CDR3: TGTGCCAGCCCTAGACAGGGGGCGGGAACTGAAGCTTTCTTT.

There are many counts of this clonotype. The rearrangement uses TRBV28 and TRBJ1-1; D not resolved. CDR1 and CDR2 from the germline V gene are MDHEN and SYDVKM. This CDR3 contains 14 residues. V gave up 3 bases and J gave up 0 bases, with 8 bases separating them. CDR3 DNA: TGTGCCAGCAGTTTTCGAGGAGTGAACACTGAAGCTTTCTTT. Amino acid sequence: CASSFRGVNTEAFF.

J is TRBJ1-1 and V is TRBV19; no definite D call. Trimming removed 5 bases from V and 5 bases from J, with 12 bases in between. Germline V gives CDR1 LNHDA, CDR2 SQIVND (reference sequence). This CDR3 is 13 amino acids long. CDR3 in DNA: TGTGCCAGTAGTGTCAGTGTTGAGACTGAAGCTTTCTTT. It specifies CASSVSVETEAFF.

V and J are TRBV13 and TRBJ2-5; TRBD1 or TRBD2 may be the D gene (6 bases each). Looked up from germline, CDR1 is PRHDT and CDR2 is FYEKMQ (reference sequence). V was pared by 4 bases and J by 5 bases, with 11 bases between. CDR3 length: 13 amino acids. CDR3 sequence reads: CASSSWGAETQYF. CDR3 nucleotides: TGTGCCAGCAGCTCTTGGGGGGCTGAGACCCAGTACTTC.

This clonotype has a count of ten or more. This chain links TRBV30 with TRBJ2-1; 7 nucleotides line up with TRBD1. The length of the CDR3 is 12 residues. CDR1 and CDR2 (germline): GTSNPN, SVGIG (reference sequence). The junction had 9 bases not matched to a gene; V was cut back by 8 bases and J by 8 bases. CDR3 residues: CAGTQGNYEQFF. CDR3 bases: TGTGCCGGGACACAGGGGAACTATGAGCAGTTCTTC.

This clonotype was seen just once. A read error may be the cause here, since a much bigger clone is one base away. The chain employs TRBV7-9 and TRBJ1-1, with D possibly matching TRBD1 (5 bases). The CDR3 is 15 amino acids. The germline V gene encodes CDR1 SEHNR and CDR2 FQNEAQ (reference sequence). The CDR3 protein is CASSFLGPPNTEAIF. CDR3 sequence (DNA): TGTGCCAGCAGCTTTCTGGGGCCGCCGAACACTGAAGCTATCTTT. Full variable domain (remainder filled in from reference TRBV7-9 and TRBJ1-1): DTGVSQNPRHKITKRGQNVTFRCDPISEHNRLYWYRQTLGQGPEFLTYFQNEAQLEKSRLLSDRFSAERPKGSFSTLEIQRTEQGDSAMYLCASSFLGPPNTEAIFGQGTRLTVV.

A word on this clonotype: A clone one base away is much larger, so this may be a read error. CDR3 nucleotides: TGTGCCAGCAGTTACGGAGATGATCAGTTCTTC. As protein: CASSYGDDQFF. J is TRBJ2-1 and V is TRBV6-5; no clear D. The CDR3 has 11 amino acids. Germline assignment: CDR1 MNHEY and CDR2 SVGAGI.

This clonotype was seen at least ten times. This chain uses TRBV19 with TRBJ2-3; 7 nucleotides line up with TRBD1. Germline loops: CDR1 LNHDA, CDR2 SQIVND (reference sequence). Germline trimming cut 0 bases from V and 6 bases from J; bases unmatched to any gene: 3. The CDR3 totals 14 residues. CDR3 sequence: CASSIEPQGDTQYF. In DNA, the CDR3 is TGTGCCAGTAGTATAGAGCCACAGGGGGATACGCAGTATTTT.

Note on this clonotype: A read error may explain this, as a much larger clone is one base away. The CDR3 end shows no conserved phenylalanine or tryptophan, and so a read error is likely. The chain has TRBV7-8 and TRBJ2-7; D unresolved. Germline V CDR1 and CDR2: SGHVS, FQNEAQ. Trimming stripped 2 bases from V and 3 bases from J, with 8 bases between. The CDR3 is 13 amino acids. CDR3 in DNA: TGTGCCAGCAGCTTAAGGCCCCTCTACGAGCAGTACTCC. This sequence encodes CASSLRPLYEQYS.

This clonotype has a count of ten or more. This chain links TRBV7-6 with TRBJ1-1; 11 nucleotides line up with TRBD1. The germline gives CDR1 SGHVS, CDR2 FNYEAQ. The junction had 5 bases not matched to a gene; V was cut back by 1 base and J by 4 bases. CDR3 length: 16 residues. CDR3 DNA sequence: TGTGCCAGCAGCTTAGGCGCAGGACAGGGGGCCACTGAAGCTTTCTTT. Protein sequence: CASSLGAGQGATEAFF.

This clonotype was seen ten or more times. This chain links TRBV19 with TRBJ2-7, with TRBD1 matching over 9 bases. The CDR3 contains 15 residues. V lost 4 bases to trimming and J lost 4 bases; unmatched junction nucleotides: 8. Germline V gene data show CDR1 as LNHDA and CDR2 as SQIVND (reference sequence). This CDR3 is CASSTPGTGFYEQYF. Here the CDR3 DNA reads TGTGCCAGTAGTACCCCTGGGACAGGGTTTTACGAGCAGTACTTC. The whole variable domain, filled in from reference TRBV19 and TRBJ2-7, reads DGGITQSPKYLFRKEGQNVTLSCEQNLNHDAMYWYRQDPGQGLRLIYYSQIVNDFQKGDIAEGYSVSREKKESFPLTVTSAQKNPTAFYLCASSTPGTGFYEQYFGPGTRLTVT.

The chain combines TRBV19 with TRBJ1-5; D perhaps matches TRBD1 (5 bases). Germline V gene lookup returns CDR1 LNHDA and CDR2 SQIVND (reference sequence). V lost 5 bases and J 5 bases, leaving 10 bases between the germline ends. The CDR3 covers 13 residues. CDR3 coding DNA: TGTGCCAGTAGTTTTGGGACTTATCAGCCCCAGCATTTT. As protein: CASSFGTYQPQHF. The full variable domain, its missing parts supplied by reference TRBV19 and TRBJ1-5, is DGGITQSPKYLFRKEGQNVTLSCEQNLNHDAMYWYRQDPGQGLRLIYYSQIVNDFQKGDIAEGYSVSREKKESFPLTVTSAQKNPTAFYLCASSFGTYQPQHFGDGTRLSIL.

This clonotype was seen ten or more times. V usage is TRBV28 and J usage is TRBJ1-5; D is undetermined. Germline values: CDR1 MDHEN, CDR2 SYDVKM. Trimming left V 7 bases short and J 4 bases short, with 11 bases between. The CDR3 is 13 residues long. The CDR3 reads CASTQDWNQPQHF. The CDR3 DNA is TGTGCCAGCACCCAAGACTGGAATCAGCCCCAGCATTTT.

At least ten counts were recorded for this clonotype. The chain recombines TRBV7-9 with TRBJ1-1; D may be TRBD1 (6 bases). This CDR3 comprises 13 residues. V dropped 5 bases and J dropped 7 bases, with 14 bases sitting between them. Per the germline V gene, CDR1 is SEHNR and CDR2 is FQNEAQ (reference sequence). The CDR3: CASSEGGVIEAFF. CDR3 sequence (DNA): TGTGCCAGCAGCGAGGGGGGGGTGATTGAAGCTTTCTTT.

Ten or more counts support this clonotype. The rearrangement links TRBV27 to TRBJ2-3; D gene uncertain. The CDR3 is made up of 14 amino acids. Trimming took off 0 bases at V and 6 bases at J, with 10 bases between the two ends. Germline V gene sequence: CDR1 MNHEY, CDR2 SMNVEV (reference sequence). The CDR3: CASSLSPDGDTQYF. As DNA, the CDR3 is TGTGCCAGCAGTTTATCCCCGGACGGCGATACGCAGTATTTT.

This clonotype was seen only a few times. This chain joins TRBV4-3 and TRBJ1-1; the match to TRBD1 covers 9 bases. J lost 5 bases, V lost 3 bases, and 7 bases had no gene match. Germline CDR1 is LGHNA and CDR2 is YSLEER. The CDR3 spans 15 residues. CDR3 in DNA: TGCGCCAGCAGCCAGGGGACAGGGAGTCTTACTGAAGCTTTCTTT. Amino acids: CASSQGTGSLTEAFF.

Comment on this clonotype: Its ends do not fully match the called genes, so a read error is possible. V usage is TRBV29-1 and J usage is TRBJ2-5; 10 positions agree with TRBD1. The CDR3 is 12 residues long. Germline assignment: CDR1 SQVTM and CDR2 ANQGSEA. The CDR3: CSADRGQEAQYF. CDR3 in DNA: TGCAGCGCCGACAGGGGGCAAGAGGCCCAGTACTTC.

In its sample, this clonotype was seen many times. V usage is TRBV12-3 or TRBV12-4 and J usage is TRBJ1-2; no clear D. V shed 5 bases and J shed 0 bases, with 13 bases lying between them. This CDR3 is 15 amino acids long. DNA for the CDR3: TGTGCCAGCAGTGCCCTTCTAAATCCTAACTATGGCTACACCTTC. Translating gives CASSALLNPNYGYTF.

This clonotype occurred many times. This chain connects TRBV28 to TRBJ2-5, with D uncertain. The CDR3 contains 13 residues. CDR1 and CDR2 (germline): MDHEN, SYDVKM. V lost 2 bases, J lost 4 bases, and 8 bases lay in between. This chain's CDR3 is CASSLVGRETQYF. CDR3 DNA sequence: TGTGCCAGCAGTTTAGTGGGCCGAGAGACCCAGTACTTC.

On this clonotype itself: This may come from a read error, since a much larger clone is one base off. The chain couples TRBV7-2 to TRBJ2-7; 8 bases agree with TRBD1. Looked up from germline, CDR1 is SGHTA and CDR2 is FQGNSA. This CDR3 has 15 amino acids. The CDR3 DNA reads as TGTGCCGGCAGCTTAGGGCGGACAGGGACCTACGAGCAGTACTTC. Translated: CAGSLGRTGTYEQYF.

This clonotype was seen ten or more times. This chain joins TRBV4-1 and TRBJ1-5; no clear D. The CDR3 loop spans 16 amino acids. The V and J ends lost 0 bases and 0 bases respectively, with 9 bases between them. Germline CDR1 is MGHRA and CDR2 is YSYEKL. The CDR3, as DNA: TGCGCCAGCAGCCAAGATTACGGAAATAGCAATCAGCCCCAGCATTTT. It codes for CASSQDYGNSNQPQHF.

The rearrangement joins TRBV20-1 to TRBJ2-7; weak D call: TRBD2 (5 bases). V lost 1 base and J lost 4, with 14 bases in between. The CDR3 contains 14 residues. CDR1 is DFQATT and CDR2 is SNEGSKA in the germline V gene (reference sequence). The CDR3 spells CSARGQRTGYEQYF. Here the CDR3 DNA reads TGCAGTGCTAGAGGCCAGCGGACTGGTTACGAGCAGTACTTC.

This rearrangement joins TRBV4-1 to TRBJ2-1; TRBD1 might be the D (5 bases). Looked up from germline, CDR1 is MGHRA and CDR2 is YSYEKL. V was clipped by 3 bases and J by 5 bases, with 8 bases between them. This CDR3 comprises 13 residues. The CDR3 spells CASSHLGDNEQFF. CDR3 DNA sequence: TGCGCCAGCAGCCACTTAGGGGACAATGAGCAGTTCTTC.

This clonotype has a count of ten or more. V is TRBV6-5 and J is TRBJ1-2, with a tentative D call TRBD1 (5 bases). The CDR3 consists of 16 residues. Germline CDR1 reads MNHEY; CDR2 reads SVGAGI. The V end lost 6 bases, the J end lost 2 bases, and 19 bases lay between the germline ends. The CDR3 sequence is CASSHIEGAENYGYTF. CDR3 sequence (DNA): TGTGCCAGCAGCCACATAGAAGGGGCGGAGAACTATGGCTACACCTTC.